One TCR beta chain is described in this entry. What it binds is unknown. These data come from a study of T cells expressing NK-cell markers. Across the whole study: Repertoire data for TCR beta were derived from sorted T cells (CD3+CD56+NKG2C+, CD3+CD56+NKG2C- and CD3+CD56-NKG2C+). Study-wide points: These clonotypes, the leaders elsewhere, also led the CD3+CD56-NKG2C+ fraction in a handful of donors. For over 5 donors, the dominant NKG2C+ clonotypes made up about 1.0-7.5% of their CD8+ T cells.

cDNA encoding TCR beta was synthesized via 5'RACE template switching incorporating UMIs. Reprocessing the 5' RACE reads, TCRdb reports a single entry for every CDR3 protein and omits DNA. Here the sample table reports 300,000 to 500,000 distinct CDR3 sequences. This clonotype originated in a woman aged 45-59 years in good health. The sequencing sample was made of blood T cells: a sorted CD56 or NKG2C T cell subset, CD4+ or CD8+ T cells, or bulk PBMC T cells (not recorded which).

The chain's CDR3 is CASRGLVLRGTQYF. The chain links TRBV6-2 or TRBV6-3 to TRBJ2-5; TCRdb calls TRBD2, which cannot be checked without DNA. The CDR3 sequence is 14 residues long. Looked up from germline, CDR1 is MNHEY and CDR2 is SVGEGT.